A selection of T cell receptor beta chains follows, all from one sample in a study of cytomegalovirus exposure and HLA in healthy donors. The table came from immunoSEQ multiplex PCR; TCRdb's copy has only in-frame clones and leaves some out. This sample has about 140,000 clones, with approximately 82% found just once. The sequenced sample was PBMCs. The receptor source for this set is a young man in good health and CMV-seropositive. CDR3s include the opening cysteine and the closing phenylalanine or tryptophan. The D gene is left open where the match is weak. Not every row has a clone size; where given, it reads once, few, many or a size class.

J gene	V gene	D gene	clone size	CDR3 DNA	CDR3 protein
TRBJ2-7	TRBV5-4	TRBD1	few	TGTGCCAGCAGCGCCCGGACAGGGGGGGCCTACGAGCAGTACTTC	CASSARTGGAYEQYF
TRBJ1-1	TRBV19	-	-	TGTGCCAGTAGTGTTCAGGGGAACACTGAAGCTTTCTTT	CASSVQGNTEAFF
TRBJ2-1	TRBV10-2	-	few	TGCGCCAGCAGTAGCCGGGAGTCCTACAATGAGCAGTTCTTC	CASSSRESYNEQFF
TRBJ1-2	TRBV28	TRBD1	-	TGTGCCAGCAGTTTACCGACAGGGGCCCCTCGAGGCTACACCTTC	CASSLPTGAPRGYTF
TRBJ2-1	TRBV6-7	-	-	TGTGCCAGCAGTTATAGGGGTAGCCACTTCTCCTACAATGAGCAGTTCTTC	CASSYRGSHFSYNEQFF
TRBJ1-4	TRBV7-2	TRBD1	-	TGTGCCAGCAGCCCGCGGACAGGGGCAACTAATGAAAAACTGTTTTTT	CASSPRTGATNEKLFF
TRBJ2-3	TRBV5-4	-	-	TGTGCCAGCAGCCCGGACAGTTACACAGATACGCAGTATTTT	CASSPDSYTDTQYF
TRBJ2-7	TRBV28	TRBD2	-	TGTGCCAGCAGCCCGGGACTAGGGGGCGAGCAGTACTTC	CASSPGLGGEQYF
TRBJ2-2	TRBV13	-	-	TGTGCCAGCAGCTTGAGAGGGCCTAACACCGGGGAGCTGTTTTTT	CASSLRGPNTGELFF
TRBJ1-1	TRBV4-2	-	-	TGTGCCAGCAGCCAAGAGGAGTTGAACACTGAAGCTTTCTTT	CASSQEELNTEAFF
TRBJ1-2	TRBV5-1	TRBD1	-	TGCGCCAGCAGCCCGGACAGGGATTATGGCTACACCTTC	CASSPDRDYGYTF
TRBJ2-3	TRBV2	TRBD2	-	TGTGCCAGCAGCCCGACTAGCCGCTCAGATACGCAGTATTTT	CASSPTSRSDTQYF
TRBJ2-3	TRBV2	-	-	TGTGCCAGCAGTGAGGGGTTAGCGTCAGATACGCAGTATTTT	CASSEGLASDTQYF
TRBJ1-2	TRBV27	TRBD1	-	TGTGCCAGCAGTCTGACAGGGCAGTATGGCTACACCTTC	CASSLTGQYGYTF
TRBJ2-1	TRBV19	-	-	TGTGCCAGTAGTATCCCAGGGAACAATGAGCAGTTCTTC	CASSIPGNNEQFF
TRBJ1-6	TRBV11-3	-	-	TGTGCCAGCAGCTCGGGGGGCTATTCACCCCTCCACTTT	CASSSGGYSPLHF
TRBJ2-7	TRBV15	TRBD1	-	TGTGCCACCAGCAGAGGGGGACAGGACTACGAGCAGTACTTC	CATSRGGQDYEQYF
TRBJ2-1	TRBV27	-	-	TGTGCCAGCAGTTTATCGAGCGCGAATGAGCAGTTCTTC	CASSLSSANEQFF
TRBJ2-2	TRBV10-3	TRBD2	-	TGTGCCATCAGTGGGCTAGCGGGCGAAACCGGGGAGCTGTTTTTT	CAISGLAGETGELFF
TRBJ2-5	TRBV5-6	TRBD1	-	TGTGCCAGCAGCTTGTATCAGGGGGCCGGAGAGACCCAGTACTTC	CASSLYQGAGETQYF
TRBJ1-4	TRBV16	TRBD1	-	TGTGCCAGCAGCCCCCCCAGGGGGCCTAATGAAAAACTGTTTTTT	CASSPPRGPNEKLFF
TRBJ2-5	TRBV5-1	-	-	TGCGCTAGCAGCTTGGTAGCAGATTACCAAGAGACCCAGTACTTC	CASSLVADYQETQYF
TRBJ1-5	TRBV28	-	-	TGTGCCAGTGCCCTGGGGGGCGGGGGTAATCAGCCCCAGCATTTT	CASALGGGGNQPQHF
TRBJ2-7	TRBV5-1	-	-	TGCGCCAGCAGCCCAGCCCCCGGGACACCTTCCTACGAGCAGTACTTC	CASSPAPGTPSYEQYF
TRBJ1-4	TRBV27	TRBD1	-	TGTGCCAGCAGTTCCGGGACAGGGGTTGAAAAACTGTTTTTT	CASSSGTGVEKLFF
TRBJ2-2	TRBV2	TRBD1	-	TGTGCCAGCAGAGACAGGGTGAACACCGGGGAGCTGTTTTTT	CASRDRVNTGELFF
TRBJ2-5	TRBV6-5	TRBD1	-	TGTGCCAGCAGTCCCACAGGGGGTAGAGAGACCCAGTACTTC	CASSPTGGRETQYF
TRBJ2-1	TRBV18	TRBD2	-	TGTGCCAGCTCATGGTCTAGCGGGGGGGCGGATGAGCAGTTCTTC	CASSWSSGGADEQFF
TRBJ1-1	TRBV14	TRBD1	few	TGTGCCAGCAGCCCGGACAGGGGGCGGTTACAGAACACTGAAGCTTTCTTT	CASSPDRGRLQNTEAFF
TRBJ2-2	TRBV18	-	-	TGTGCCAGCTCACCACAGAGGGGCAGGGAGGCCGGGGAGCTGTTTTTT	CASSPQRGREAGELFF
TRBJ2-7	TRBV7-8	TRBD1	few	TGTGCCAGCAGCTCCGCAGGACAGGGGGCGCAGGAGCAGTACTTC	CASSSAGQGAQEQYF
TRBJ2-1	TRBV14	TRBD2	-	TGTGCCAGCAGCCAAGTGACGTTTAGCGGGAGGGCCTTGGTAGATGAGCAGTTCTTC	CASSQVTFSGRALVDEQFF
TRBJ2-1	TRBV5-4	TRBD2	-	TGTGCCAGCAGCCCGTCACCGGGACTAGCGGGAGGTGGCAATGAGCAGTTCTTC	CASSPSPGLAGGGNEQFF
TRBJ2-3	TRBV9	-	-	TGTGCCAGCAGCCCCAGGGGTCGAGTTACAGATACGCAGTATTTT	CASSPRGRVTDTQYF
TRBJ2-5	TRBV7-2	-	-	TGTGCCAGCAGCTTATTTGGGGCCCAACAAGTGGGCCAGTACTTC	CASSLFGAQQVGQYF
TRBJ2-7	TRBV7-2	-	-	TGTGCCAGCACCTTTACGGGGAGAACCTACGAGCAGTACTTC	CASTFTGRTYEQYF
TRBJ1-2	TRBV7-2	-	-	TGTGCCAGCAGCTCCTTCCTGGTCGGGGGCTACACCTTC	CASSSFLVGGYTF
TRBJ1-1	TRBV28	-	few	TGTGCCAGCAGTTCGCGAGAGAACACTGAAGCTTTCTTT	CASSSRENTEAFF
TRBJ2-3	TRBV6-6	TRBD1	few	TGTGCCAGCAGTTCAGACAGGGCAGATACGCAGTATTTT	CASSSDRADTQYF
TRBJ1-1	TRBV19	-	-	TGTGCCAGTCGTACGCACAGGGCGGAGACTGAAGCTTTCTTT	CASRTHRAETEAFF
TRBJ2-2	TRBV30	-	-	TGTGCCTGGAGAAATCACGAGGGGGAGCTGTTTTTT	CAWRNHEGELFF
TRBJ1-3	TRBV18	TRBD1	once	TGTGCCAGCTCACCAACAGGGACAGTTGAGGGAAACACCATATATTTT	CASSPTGTVEGNTIYF